The 21 T cell receptor beta chains presented below share a single source sample, sequenced in a study of glioma-infiltrating T cells after dendritic cell vaccination. Repertoires were generated with immunoSEQ multiplex PCR, while TCRdb's copy carries only in-frame clones and drops some. The repertoire holds 90,000 to 100,000 clones, with 70% to 80% as singletons. This material consisted of blood, taken before dendritic cell vaccination. The receptor set was obtained from a human donor with glioblastoma.

This clone was seen only once. This chain uses TRBV29-1 with TRBJ1-5, with 8 bases that match TRBD1. Germline V gene data show CDR1 as SQVTM and CDR2 as ANQGSEA. Trimming took 4 bases from V and 4 from J; bases not matched to a gene: 6. The CDR3 has 14 amino acids. Here the CDR3 reads CSVVSTGGNQPQHF. CDR3 nucleotide sequence: TGCAGCGTTGTAAGTACAGGGGGTAATCAGCCCCAGCATTTT.

The V gene is TRBV5-1, the J gene TRBJ2-1, with D hard to call. The V and J ends lost 0 bases and 7 bases respectively, with 14 bases between them. Per the germline V gene, CDR1 is SGHRS and CDR2 is YFSETQ. CDR3 length equals 15 residues. For the CDR3, the DNA is TGCGCCAGCAGCTTGGAGGCTAGTATTCGGAATGAGCAGTTCTTC. Its protein is CASSLEASIRNEQFF.

The sample holds one count of this clone. The V gene is TRBV6-4, the J gene TRBJ2-1; D unresolved. CDR1 MRHNA and CDR2 SNTAGT come from the germline V gene. Trimming shortened V by 0 bases and J by 5 bases, and 8 bases separated the two germline ends. The CDR3 has 14 amino acids. The CDR3 region has the DNA TGTGCCAGCAGTGACTCGGCTGTGGACAATGAGCAGTTCTTC. This sequence encodes CASSDSAVDNEQFF.

The V call is TRBV29-1, the J call TRBJ2-1, with TRBD1 as a possible D gene (6 bases). The ends were cut back, 4 bases at V and 2 bases at J, with 12 bases in the middle. The germline V gene has CDR1 SQVTM and CDR2 ANQGSEA. The CDR3 length is 14 residues. The chain's CDR3 is CSVVTGTTYNEQFF. DNA for the CDR3: TGCAGCGTTGTCACAGGGACGACCTACAATGAGCAGTTCTTC.

This sequence joins TRBV7-9 and TRBJ2-7, with D uncertain. Germline values: CDR1 SEHNR, CDR2 FQNEAQ (reference sequence). Trimming removed 1 base at V and 1 base at J, with 8 bases between. CDR3 length: 14 amino acids. The CDR3, as DNA: TGTGCCAGCAGCTTAGTAGAGGCGTCCTACGAGCAGTACTTC. This codes for CASSLVEASYEQYF. The variable domain in full, completed from reference TRBV7-9 and TRBJ2-7, reads DTGVSQNPRHKITKRGQNVTFRCDPISEHNRLYWYRQTLGQGPEFLTYFQNEAQLEKSRLLSDRFSAERPKGSFSTLEIQRTEQGDSAMYLCASSLVEASYEQYFGPGTRLTVT.

The rearrangement links TRBV11-2 to TRBJ2-2; D perhaps matches TRBD1 (6 bases). V lost 4 bases to trimming and J lost 5 bases, with 14 bases between them. The germline gives CDR1 SGHAT, CDR2 FQNNGV. The CDR3 totals 15 residues. CDR3 region: CASSSYRVGTGELFF. In nucleotides, the CDR3 is TGTGCCAGCAGCTCATACAGGGTGGGAACCGGGGAGCTGTTTTTT.

This clone was detected a few times. This chain connects TRBV2 to TRBJ1-2, with D possibly being TRBD1 (6 bases). Per germline, CDR1 SNHLY and CDR2 FYNNEI. This CDR3 spans 12 amino acids. With 4 bases removed from V and 4 bases from J, the gap between germline ends came to 7 bases. Here the CDR3 DNA reads TGTGCCAGCAGTGGGACAGCCTATGGCTACACCTTC. This codes for CASSGTAYGYTF.

The CDR3 loop is CASSVSPPAGVEQFF. The DNA for the CDR3 is TGTGCCAGCAGTGTTTCCCCACCAGCGGGTGTTGAGCAGTTCTTC. This chain links TRBV9 with TRBJ2-1, with TRBD2 as a possible D gene (6 bases). This CDR3 contains 15 residues. Germline V gene sequence: CDR1 SGDLS, CDR2 YYNGEE. V dropped 5 bases and J dropped 9 bases, with 21 bases sitting between them.

The chain combines TRBV5-6 with TRBJ2-5; a possible D gene is TRBD2 (6 bases). The CDR3 has 14 amino acids. With 1 base removed from V and 2 bases from J, the gap between germline ends came to 9 bases. The germline gives CDR1 SGHDT, CDR2 YYEEEE. The CDR3 reads CASSLFGTQETQYF. CDR3 nucleotides: TGTGCCAGCAGCTTGTTTGGGACTCAAGAGACCCAGTACTTC.

The CDR3 DNA sequence: TGTGCCATCAGTAGCGGGACAGGAGTCTATGGCTACACCTTC. Encoded protein: CAISSGTGVYGYTF. The V and J genes are TRBV10-3 and TRBJ1-2; 8 nucleotides agree with TRBD1. Germline values: CDR1 ENHRY, CDR2 SYGVKD. There are 14 residues in the CDR3. The V gene end was trimmed by 5 bases and the J gene end by 4 bases; junction bases not matched to a gene: 6.

The chain combines TRBV18 with TRBJ1-4; 9 bases are a match to TRBD1. The CDR3 is made up of 18 amino acids. V shed 1 base and J 8 bases; nucleotides not matched to a gene: 14. Germline lookup yields CDR1 KGHSH and CDR2 LQKENI. The CDR3 DNA follows: TGTGCCAGCTCACCACTTACAGGGGGCGCGGATGTGAACGAAAAACTGTTTTTT. Translating it yields CASSPLTGGADVNEKLFF.

The chain is built from TRBV19 and TRBJ1-5, with D unclear. V lost 2 bases to trimming and J lost 0 bases, with 8 bases between them. The CDR3 runs to 15 residues. CDR1 is LNHDA and CDR2 is SQIVND in the germline V gene (reference sequence). In DNA form, the CDR3 reads TGTGCCAGTAGTATATTCCCCAATAGCAATCAGCCCCAGCATTTT. The encoded protein is CASSIFPNSNQPQHF.

The table lists this clone with a few counts. The chain joins TRBV19 to TRBJ2-1, with D perhaps matching TRBD1 (6 bases). V shed 4 bases and J shed 2 bases, with 12 bases lying between them. CDR3 length: 15 residues. Germline CDR1 is LNHDA and CDR2 is SQIVND (reference sequence). CDR3 sequence reads: CASSRARGPYNEQFF. Written as DNA, the CDR3 is TGTGCCAGTAGTAGGGCCAGGGGACCCTACAATGAGCAGTTCTTC.

This sequence joins TRBV5-1 and TRBJ2-3, with TRBD1 as a possible D gene (5 bases). The ends were cut back, 0 bases at V and 4 bases at J, with 12 bases in the middle. Germline assignment: CDR1 SGHRS and CDR2 YFSETQ. CDR3 length equals 15 residues. The CDR3 coding sequence is TGCGCCAGCAGCTTGGCCTCCTGGGGCCCAGATACGCAGTATTTT. Amino acids: CASSLASWGPDTQYF.

The chain recombines TRBV19 with TRBJ1-2, with D unclear. The V end was cut by 0 bases, the J end by 5 bases, with 16 bases between. Germline assignment: CDR1 LNHDA and CDR2 SQIVND (reference sequence). The CDR3 spans 16 residues. The CDR3 DNA reads TGTGCCAGTAGTATAGAAGGTCGGGGTCTCGGGTATGGCTACACCTTC. Its protein is CASSIEGRGLGYGYTF.

This clone was seen only a few times. The chain couples TRBV10-2 to TRBJ2-3; D is unclear. CDR3 length: 12 residues. From germline, CDR1 is WSHSY and CDR2 SAAADI. With 2 bases removed from V and 4 bases from J, the gap between germline ends came to 4 bases. This CDR3 is CASSEAADTQYF. CDR3 nucleotides: TGCGCCAGCAGTGAGGCGGCAGATACGCAGTATTTT.

V and J are TRBV28 and TRBJ2-7, with D unclear. CDR1 and CDR2 (germline): MDHEN, SYDVKM. The germline V and J ends were trimmed by 2 bases and 2 bases, with 10 bases remaining between them. The CDR3 has 14 residues. Written as DNA, the CDR3 is TGTGCCAGCAGTTTAGCGCAGGTGCCCTACGAGCAGTACTTC. Its protein product is CASSLAQVPYEQYF.

This clone was picked up a small number of times. The chain employs TRBV19 and TRBJ1-5; 8 bases line up with TRBD1. There are 15 residues in the CDR3. The V gene end was trimmed by 7 bases and the J gene end by 5 bases; junction bases not matched to a gene: 10. The germline CDR1 and CDR2 sequences are LNHDA and SQIVND (reference sequence). The DNA of the CDR3 is TGTGCCAGTACCATCACGGACAGGGTTGATCAGCCCCAGCATTTT. Its translation is CASTITDRVDQPQHF.

This chain links TRBV19 with TRBJ2-7; 8 bases map to TRBD1. The CDR3 has 13 amino acids. Trimming removed 6 bases from V and 2 bases from J; junction bases left unmatched: 3. The germline V gene has CDR1 LNHDA and CDR2 SQIVND (reference sequence). The CDR3 DNA is TGTGCCAGTAGACAGGGGGAAGCCTACGAGCAGTACTTC. This gives the protein CASRQGEAYEQYF.

The rearrangement joins TRBV4-1 to TRBJ2-1, with TRBD2 identical over 7 bases. This CDR3 is built from 19 residues. The V and J ends lost 0 bases and 3 bases, in that order; junction bases with no gene match: 14. Germline CDR1 reads MGHRA; CDR2 reads YSYEKL. This chain's CDR3 is CASSQESGRWEGRYNEQFF. The CDR3 DNA is TGCGCCAGCAGCCAAGAATCTGGGAGGTGGGAGGGACGCTACAATGAGCAGTTCTTC.

The rearrangement joins TRBV7-3 to TRBJ2-3; possible D gene TRBD2, 6 bases. Germline V gives CDR1 SGHTA, CDR2 FQGTGA. The CDR3 contains 15 residues. Trimming cost V 5 bases and J 5 bases, with 17 bases left between them. The CDR3 DNA is TGTGCCAGCAGCCCAACGGGAGTTGGTGGAGATACGCAGTATTTT. This codes for CASSPTGVGGDTQYF.